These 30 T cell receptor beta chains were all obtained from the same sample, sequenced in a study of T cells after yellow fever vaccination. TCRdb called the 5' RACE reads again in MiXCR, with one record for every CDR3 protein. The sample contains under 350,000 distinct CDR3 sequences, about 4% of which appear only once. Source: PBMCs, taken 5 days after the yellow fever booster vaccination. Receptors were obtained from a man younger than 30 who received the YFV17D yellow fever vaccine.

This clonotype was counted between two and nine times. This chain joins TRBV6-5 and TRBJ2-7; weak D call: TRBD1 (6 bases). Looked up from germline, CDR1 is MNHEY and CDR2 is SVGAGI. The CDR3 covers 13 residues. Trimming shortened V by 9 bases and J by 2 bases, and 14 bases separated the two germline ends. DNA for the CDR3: TGTGCCAGTGCGCCGGGACAAACCTACGAGCAGTACTTC. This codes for CASAPGQTYEQYF.

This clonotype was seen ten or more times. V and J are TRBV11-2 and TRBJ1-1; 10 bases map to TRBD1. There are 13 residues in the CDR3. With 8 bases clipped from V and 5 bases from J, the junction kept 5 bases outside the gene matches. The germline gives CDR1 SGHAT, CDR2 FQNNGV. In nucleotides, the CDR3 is TGTGCCAGCGGGACAGGGGTCGGGACTGAAGCTTTCTTT. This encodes CASGTGVGTEAFF.

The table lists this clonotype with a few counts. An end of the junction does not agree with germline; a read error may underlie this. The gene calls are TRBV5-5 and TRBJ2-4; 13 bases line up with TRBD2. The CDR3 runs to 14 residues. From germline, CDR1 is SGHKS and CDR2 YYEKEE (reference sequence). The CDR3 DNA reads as TGTGCCAGCAGCTCGGGACTAGCGGGGCGACCTACGTCCTTC. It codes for CASSSGLAGRPTSF.

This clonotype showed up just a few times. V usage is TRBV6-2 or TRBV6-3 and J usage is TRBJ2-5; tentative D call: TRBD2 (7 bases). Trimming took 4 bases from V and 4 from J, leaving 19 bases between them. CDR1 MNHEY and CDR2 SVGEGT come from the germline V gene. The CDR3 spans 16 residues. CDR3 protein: CASSSPGGASGETQYF. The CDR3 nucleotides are TGTGCCAGCAGTTCCCCTGGGGGGGCGTCAGGAGAGACCCAGTACTTC.

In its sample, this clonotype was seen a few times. CDR3 amino acids: CASSERGWNNQPQHF. Here the CDR3 DNA reads TGTGCCAGCAGTGAAAGGGGGTGGAACAATCAGCCCCAGCATTTT. This chain connects TRBV2 to TRBJ1-5, with a possible D match to TRBD1 (6 bases). The germline gives CDR1 SNHLY, CDR2 FYNNEI. The V and J ends lost 2 bases and 3 bases respectively, with 11 bases between them. The CDR3 covers 15 residues. Combining the CDR3 with reference TRBV2 and TRBJ1-5 gives the whole variable domain EPEVTQTPSHQVTQMGQEVILRCVPISNHLYFYWYRQILGQKVEFLVSFYNNEISEKSEIFDDQFSVERPDGSNFTLKIRSTKLEDSAMYFCASSERGWNNQPQHFGDGTRLSIL.

The CDR3 DNA is TGCAGTGCTAGGGGACAGGAGGCGAACACCGGGGAGCTGTTTTTT. Translated, it gives CSARGQEANTGELFF. The chain recombines TRBV20-1 with TRBJ2-2; 8 nucleotides line up with TRBD1. The junction had 3 bases not matched to a gene; V was cut back by 3 bases and J by 0 bases. The CDR3 is 15 amino acids. Germline CDR1 and CDR2: DFQATT and SNEGSKA (reference sequence).

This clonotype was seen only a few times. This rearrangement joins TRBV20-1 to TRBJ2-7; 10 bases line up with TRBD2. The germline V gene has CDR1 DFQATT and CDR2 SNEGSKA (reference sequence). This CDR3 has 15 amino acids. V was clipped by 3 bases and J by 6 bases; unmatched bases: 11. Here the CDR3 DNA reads TGCAGTGCTAGTGCGTCACTAGCGGGGAAGGTCGAGCAGTACTTC. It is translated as CSASASLAGKVEQYF.

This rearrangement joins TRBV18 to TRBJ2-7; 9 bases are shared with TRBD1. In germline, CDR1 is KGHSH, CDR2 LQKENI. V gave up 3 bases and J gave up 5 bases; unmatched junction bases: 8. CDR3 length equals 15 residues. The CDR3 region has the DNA TGTGCCAGCTCACCTGGGACAGGGTATTCCGACGAGCAGTACTTC. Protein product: CASSPGTGYSDEQYF.

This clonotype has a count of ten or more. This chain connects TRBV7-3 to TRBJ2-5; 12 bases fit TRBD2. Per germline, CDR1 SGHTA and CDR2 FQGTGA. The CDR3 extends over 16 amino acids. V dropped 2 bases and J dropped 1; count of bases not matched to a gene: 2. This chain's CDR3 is CASSLGTSGFQETQYF. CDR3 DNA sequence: TGTGCCAGCAGCTTAGGGACTAGCGGGTTCCAAGAGACCCAGTACTTC.

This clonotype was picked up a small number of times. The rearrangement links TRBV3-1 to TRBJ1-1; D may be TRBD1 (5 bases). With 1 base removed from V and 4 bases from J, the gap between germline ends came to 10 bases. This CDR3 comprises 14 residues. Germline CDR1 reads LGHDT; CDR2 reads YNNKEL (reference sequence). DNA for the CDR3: TGTGCCAGCAGCCAAGCGGACCAGGGCACTGAAGCTTTCTTT. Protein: CASSQADQGTEAFF.

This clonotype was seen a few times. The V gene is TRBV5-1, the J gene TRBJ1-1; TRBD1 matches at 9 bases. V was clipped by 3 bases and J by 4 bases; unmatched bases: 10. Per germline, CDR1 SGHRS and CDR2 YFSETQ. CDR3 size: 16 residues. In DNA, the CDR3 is TGCGCCAGCAGCTCAGCCAACAGGGGGCAGACCACTGAAGCTTTCTTT. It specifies CASSSANRGQTTEAFF.

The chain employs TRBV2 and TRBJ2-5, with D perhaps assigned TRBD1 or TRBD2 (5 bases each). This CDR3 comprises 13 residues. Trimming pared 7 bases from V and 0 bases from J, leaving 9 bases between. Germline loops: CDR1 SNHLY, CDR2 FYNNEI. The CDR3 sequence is CASISGHQETQYF. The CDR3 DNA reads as TGTGCCAGCATCTCGGGACACCAAGAGACCCAGTACTTC.

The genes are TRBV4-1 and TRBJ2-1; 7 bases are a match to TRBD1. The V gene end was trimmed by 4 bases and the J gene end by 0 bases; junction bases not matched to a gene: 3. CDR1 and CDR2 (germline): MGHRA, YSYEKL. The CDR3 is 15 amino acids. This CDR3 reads CASSRGTVSYNEQFF. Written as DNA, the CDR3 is TGCGCCAGCAGCCGGGGGACAGTCTCCTACAATGAGCAGTTCTTC.

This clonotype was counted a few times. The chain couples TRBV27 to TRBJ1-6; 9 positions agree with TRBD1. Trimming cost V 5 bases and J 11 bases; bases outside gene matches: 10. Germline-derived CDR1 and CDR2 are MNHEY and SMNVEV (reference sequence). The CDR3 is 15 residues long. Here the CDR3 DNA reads TGTGCCAGCAGTCCCGGGACAGGGTGGTCTCCACCCCTCCACTTT. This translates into CASSPGTGWSPPLHF.

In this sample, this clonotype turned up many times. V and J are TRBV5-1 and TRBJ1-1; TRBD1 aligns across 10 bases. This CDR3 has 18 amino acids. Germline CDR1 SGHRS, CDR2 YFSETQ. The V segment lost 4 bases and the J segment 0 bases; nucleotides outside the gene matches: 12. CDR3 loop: CASSRNPGQGPLNTEAFF. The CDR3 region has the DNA TGCGCCAGCAGCAGAAACCCGGGACAGGGGCCGCTGAACACTGAAGCTTTCTTT.

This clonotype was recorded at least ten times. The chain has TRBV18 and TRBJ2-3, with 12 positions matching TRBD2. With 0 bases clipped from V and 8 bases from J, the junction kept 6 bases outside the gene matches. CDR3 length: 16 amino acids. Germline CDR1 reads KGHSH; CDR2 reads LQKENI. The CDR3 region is CASSPPTSGGTVTQYF. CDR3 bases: TGTGCCAGCTCACCACCGACTAGCGGGGGCACCGTTACGCAGTATTTT.

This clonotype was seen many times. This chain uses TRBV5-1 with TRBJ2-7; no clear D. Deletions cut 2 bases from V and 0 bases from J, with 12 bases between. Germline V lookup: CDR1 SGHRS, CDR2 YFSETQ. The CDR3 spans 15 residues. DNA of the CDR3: TGCGCCAGCAGCTTTGTAGTTGTTGGCTCCTACGAGCAGTACTTC. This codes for CASSFVVVGSYEQYF.

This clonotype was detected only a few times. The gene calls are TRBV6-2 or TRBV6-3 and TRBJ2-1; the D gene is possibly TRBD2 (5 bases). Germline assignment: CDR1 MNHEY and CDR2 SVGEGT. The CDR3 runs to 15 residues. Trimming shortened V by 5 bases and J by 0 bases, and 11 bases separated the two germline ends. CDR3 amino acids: CASSERQSSYNEQFF. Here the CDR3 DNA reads TGTGCCAGCAGTGAGCGGCAGAGCTCCTACAATGAGCAGTTCTTC.

The CDR3 reads CASVVGFSSTEAFF. DNA for the CDR3: TGTGCCAGCGTAGTTGGGTTTAGTAGCACTGAAGCTTTCTTT. V and J are TRBV5-5 and TRBJ1-1; no definite D call. Trimming removed 7 bases from V and 4 bases from J, with 17 bases in between. The CDR3 consists of 14 residues. Germline CDR1 and CDR2: SGHKS and YYEKEE (reference sequence).

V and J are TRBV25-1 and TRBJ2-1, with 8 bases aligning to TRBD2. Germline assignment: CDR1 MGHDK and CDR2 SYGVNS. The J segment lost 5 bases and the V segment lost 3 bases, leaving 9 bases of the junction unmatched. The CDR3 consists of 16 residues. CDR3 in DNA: TGTGCCAGCAGTGACCATCAGCGGGGGTCCGACAATGAGCAGTTCTTC. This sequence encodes CASSDHQRGSDNEQFF.

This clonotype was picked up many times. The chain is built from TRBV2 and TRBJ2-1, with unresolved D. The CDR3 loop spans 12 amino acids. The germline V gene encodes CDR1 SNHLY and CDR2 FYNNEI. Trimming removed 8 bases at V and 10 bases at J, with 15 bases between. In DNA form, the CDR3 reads TGTGCCAGCGTCGCCGATAACGTAGAGCAGTTCTTC. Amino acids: CASVADNVEQFF.

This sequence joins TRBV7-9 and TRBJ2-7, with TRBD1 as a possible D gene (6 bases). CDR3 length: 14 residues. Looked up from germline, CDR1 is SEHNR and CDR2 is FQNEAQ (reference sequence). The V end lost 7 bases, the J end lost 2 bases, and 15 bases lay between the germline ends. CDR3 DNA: TGTGCCAGCACCCGCTCAGGGGTCCCCTACGAGCAGTACGTC. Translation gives CASTRSGVPYEQYV.

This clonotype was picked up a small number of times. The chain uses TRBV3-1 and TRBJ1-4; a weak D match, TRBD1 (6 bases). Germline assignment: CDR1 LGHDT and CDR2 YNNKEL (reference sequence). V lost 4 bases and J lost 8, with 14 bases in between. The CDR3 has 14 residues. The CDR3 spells CASSPPGAGEKLFF. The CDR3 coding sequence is TGTGCCAGCAGCCCGCCGGGGGCGGGGGAAAAACTGTTTTTT.

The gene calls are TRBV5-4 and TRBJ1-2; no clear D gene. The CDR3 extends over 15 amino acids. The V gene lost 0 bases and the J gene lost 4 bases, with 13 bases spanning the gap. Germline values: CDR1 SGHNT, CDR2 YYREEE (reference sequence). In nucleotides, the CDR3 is TGTGCCAGCAGCTTGGCCTTAGAGACGGCCTATGGCTACACCTTC. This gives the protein CASSLALETAYGYTF.

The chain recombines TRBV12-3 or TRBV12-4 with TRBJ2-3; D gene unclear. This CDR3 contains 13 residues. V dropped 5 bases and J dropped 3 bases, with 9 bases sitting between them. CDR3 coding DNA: TGTGCCAGCAGTCCCCATACTACAGATACGCAGTATTTT. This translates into CASSPHTTDTQYF.

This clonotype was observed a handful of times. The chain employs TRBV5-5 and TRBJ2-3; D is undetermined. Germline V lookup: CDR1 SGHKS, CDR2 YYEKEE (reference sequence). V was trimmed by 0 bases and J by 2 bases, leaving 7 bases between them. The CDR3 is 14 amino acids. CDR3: CASSLEGPTDTQYF. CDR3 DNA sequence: TGTGCCAGCAGCTTGGAAGGACCCACAGATACGCAGTATTTT.

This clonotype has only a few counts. The CDR3 DNA reads TGTGCCAGCGGCCAGCGGGTACAAGAGACCCAGTACTTC. It is translated as CASGQRVQETQYF. The gene calls are TRBV7-2 and TRBJ2-5; a possible D gene is TRBD2 (6 bases). V dropped 8 bases and J dropped 2 bases, with 12 bases sitting between them. The CDR3 consists of 13 residues. Germline CDR1 is SGHTA and CDR2 is FQGNSA.

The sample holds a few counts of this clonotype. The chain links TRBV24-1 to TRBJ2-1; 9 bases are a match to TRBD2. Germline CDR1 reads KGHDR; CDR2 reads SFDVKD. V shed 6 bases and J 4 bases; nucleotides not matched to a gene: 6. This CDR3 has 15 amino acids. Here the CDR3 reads CATSLTSGNYNEQFF. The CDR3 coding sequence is TGTGCCACCAGTTTGACTAGCGGAAATTACAATGAGCAGTTCTTC.

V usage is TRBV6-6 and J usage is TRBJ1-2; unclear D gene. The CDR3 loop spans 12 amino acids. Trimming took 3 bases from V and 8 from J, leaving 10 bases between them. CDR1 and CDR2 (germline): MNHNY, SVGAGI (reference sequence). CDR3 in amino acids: CASSYVQEGYTF. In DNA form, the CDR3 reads TGTGCCAGCAGTTATGTCCAGGAGGGCTACACCTTC.

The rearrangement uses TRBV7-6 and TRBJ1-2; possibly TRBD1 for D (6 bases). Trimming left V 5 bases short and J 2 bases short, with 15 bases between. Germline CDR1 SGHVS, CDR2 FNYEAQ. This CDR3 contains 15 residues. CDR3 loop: CASSPIPGANYGYTF. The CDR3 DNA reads TGTGCCAGCAGCCCGATACCGGGGGCCAACTATGGCTACACCTTC.